This passage covers 29 T cell receptor beta chains from one sample sequenced in a study of long-term antiretroviral therapy in people with HIV. Samples were assayed with immunoSEQ v3.0 at survey level. The method was immunoSEQ multiplex PCR; TCRdb's version includes in-frame clones alone and lacks a portion of them. This repertoire shows around 19,000 clones, around 82% found once; its top ten account for roughly 10%. This specimen was unsorted PBMCs, taken about 2.5 years after starting antiretroviral therapy. These receptors all come from a middle-aged man with HIV.

This sequence joins TRBV30 and TRBJ1-5; D gene uncertain. CDR3 size: 14 residues. Germline CDR1 reads GTSNPN; CDR2 reads SVGIG (reference sequence). Trimming left V 1 base short and J 3 bases short, with 10 bases between. This chain's CDR3 is CAWSAGGDNQPQHF. The CDR3 DNA sequence: TGTGCCTGGAGTGCAGGTGGAGACAATCAGCCCCAGCATTTT.

The gene calls are TRBV19 and TRBJ1-1; no firm D call. V shed 5 bases and J shed 5 bases, with 12 bases lying between them. CDR1 and CDR2 (germline): LNHDA, SQIVND (reference sequence). The CDR3 loop spans 13 amino acids. This CDR3 is CASSLSVRTEAFF. CDR3 coding DNA: TGTGCCAGTAGTCTATCTGTCAGGACTGAAGCTTTCTTT.

Only one count was recorded for this clone. The gene calls are TRBV19 and TRBJ2-1; tentative D call: TRBD1 (6 bases). The CDR3 is made up of 11 amino acids. V was pared by 8 bases and J by 13 bases, with 15 bases between. The germline V gene encodes CDR1 LNHDA and CDR2 SQIVND (reference sequence). CDR3 region: CASGGRTDQFF. In DNA form, the CDR3 reads TGTGCCAGTGGGGGCCGGACAGACCAGTTCTTC.

The J gene is TRBJ2-7, the V gene TRBV7-6; D might be TRBD1 (5 bases). Trimming stripped 2 bases from V and 1 base from J, with 9 bases between. The CDR3 has 14 residues. CDR1 and CDR2 (germline): SGHVS, FNYEAQ. The CDR3 region is CASSLNRFSYEQYF. The DNA for the CDR3 is TGTGCCAGCAGCTTAAACAGGTTTTCCTACGAGCAGTACTTC.

This sequence joins TRBV20-1 and TRBJ1-1; no clear D gene. The CDR3 sequence is 11 residues long. Germline values: CDR1 DFQATT, CDR2 SNEGSKA (reference sequence). The CDR3 sequence: CSLEPNTEAFF. CDR3 coding DNA: TGCAGCCTCGAACCCAACACTGAAGCTTTCTTT.

This clone was seen just once. The chain combines TRBV5-4 with TRBJ2-7, with 7 bases matching TRBD2. Germline lookup yields CDR1 SGHNT and CDR2 YYREEE (reference sequence). This CDR3 has 14 amino acids. V shed 4 bases, J shed 4 bases, and the junction held 8 bases outside the gene matches. CDR3 DNA sequence: TGTGCCAGCAGCACTCTCAGCGGGACTTACGAGCAGTACTTC. Translated: CASSTLSGTYEQYF.

The rearrangement uses TRBV5-1 and TRBJ1-3; 9 nucleotides line up with TRBD1. CDR1 and CDR2 (germline): SGHRS, YFSETQ. Trimming at V came to 4 bases and at J to 4 bases, leaving 6 bases not matched to a gene. This CDR3 region has 15 residues. In nucleotides, the CDR3 is TGCGCCAGCAGCAAAACAGGGGGCTCCGGAAACACCATATATTTT. Encoded protein: CASSKTGGSGNTIYF.

The rearrangement links TRBV7-9 to TRBJ2-7; D gene ambiguous. The CDR3 totals 13 residues. Germline V gene sequence: CDR1 SEHNR, CDR2 FQNEAQ (reference sequence). The ends were cut back, 5 bases at V and 7 bases at J, with 15 bases in the middle. CDR3 in DNA: TGTGCCAGCAGCCCGGACGGAAGCAGTGAGCAGTACTTC. Protein product: CASSPDGSSEQYF. Full variable domain (missing parts from reference TRBV7-9 and TRBJ2-7): DTGVSQNPRHKITKRGQNVTFRCDPISEHNRLYWYRQTLGQGPEFLTYFQNEAQLEKSRLLSDRFSAERPKGSFSTLEIQRTEQGDSAMYLCASSPDGSSEQYFGPGTRLTVT.

The chain employs TRBV7-9 and TRBJ2-1; D is possibly TRBD2 (6 bases). Germline-derived CDR1 and CDR2 are SEHNR and FQNEAQ (reference sequence). This CDR3 spans 12 amino acids. Between the trimmed V and J ends, which lost 4 bases and 9 bases, there was a span of 10 bases. The CDR3 DNA reads as TGTGCCAGCAGCTCGACTAGTAGTGAGCAGTTCTTC. Translation gives CASSSTSSEQFF. Based on the CDR3 plus reference TRBV7-9 and TRBJ2-1, the full variable domain is DTGVSQNPRHKITKRGQNVTFRCDPISEHNRLYWYRQTLGQGPEFLTYFQNEAQLEKSRLLSDRFSAERPKGSFSTLEIQRTEQGDSAMYLCASSSTSSEQFFGPGTRLTVL.

This clone was seen a few times. This chain links TRBV12-5 with TRBJ2-7; no reliable D call. Between the trimmed V and J ends, which lost 5 bases and 4 bases, there was a span of 6 bases. In germline, CDR1 is LGHNT, CDR2 FRNRAP. The CDR3 has 11 amino acids. The CDR3 coding sequence is TGTGCTAGTGGTGACGGATACGAGCAGTACTTC. It is translated as CASGDGYEQYF.

This sequence joins TRBV27 and TRBJ2-7; D is unresolved. CDR1 is MNHEY and CDR2 is SMNVEV in the germline V gene (reference sequence). This CDR3 comprises 10 residues. V was trimmed by 8 bases and J by 2 bases, leaving 4 bases between them. CDR3 residues: CASWPYEQYF. CDR3 bases: TGTGCCAGCTGGCCCTACGAGCAGTACTTC.

This chain joins TRBV5-6 and TRBJ1-1; 8 positions match TRBD1. CDR1 is SGHDT, CDR2 YYEEEE, per germline. After removal of 0 bases from V and 6 bases from J, the junction contained 4 bases not matched to a gene. The CDR3 has 14 amino acids. The CDR3 spells CASSLGTGGAEAFF. The CDR3, as DNA: TGTGCCAGCAGCTTGGGAACAGGGGGTGCTGAAGCTTTCTTT.

The chain employs TRBV9 and TRBJ2-3; no definite D call. Per the germline V gene, CDR1 is SGDLS and CDR2 is YYNGEE. Trimming removed 7 bases from V and 0 bases from J, with 9 bases in between. The CDR3 totals 13 residues. This CDR3 is CASSTQSTDTQYF. CDR3 coding DNA: TGTGCCAGCTCCACCCAAAGCACAGATACGCAGTATTTT.

The V and J genes are TRBV2 and TRBJ2-3; 11 nucleotides match TRBD1. The CDR3 covers 13 residues. CDR1 and CDR2 from the germline V gene are SNHLY and FYNNEI. V shed 6 bases, J shed 14 bases, and the junction held 10 bases outside the gene matches. CDR3 residues: CASSQDRGQSVYF. The CDR3 nucleotides are TGTGCCAGCAGCCAGGACAGGGGGCAATCGGTGTATTTT. Based on the CDR3 plus reference TRBV2 and TRBJ2-3, the full variable domain is EPEVTQTPSHQVTQMGQEVILRCVPISNHLYFYWYRQILGQKVEFLVSFYNNEISEKSEIFDDQFSVERPDGSNFTLKIRSTKLEDSAMYFCASSQDRGQSVYFGPGTRLTVL.

A few counts support this clone. J is TRBJ1-5 and V is TRBV16; D gene unclear. V gave up 7 bases and J gave up 7 bases, with 14 bases separating them. This CDR3 contains 13 residues. Germline V lookup: CDR1 KGHSY, CDR2 FQNENV. The CDR3 is CASTEGGNQPQHF. Written as DNA, the CDR3 is TGTGCCAGCACGGAGGGAGGGAACCAGCCCCAGCATTTT.

The chain is built from TRBV6-5 and TRBJ1-4; D ambiguous. CDR3 length: 14 residues. Germline V gene sequence: CDR1 MNHEY, CDR2 SVGAGI. V was cut by 6 bases and J by 8 bases, with 16 bases left in between. CDR3 sequence reads: CASSQDVRPEKLFF. The CDR3 DNA follows: TGTGCCAGCAGCCAGGACGTCCGCCCCGAAAAACTGTTTTTT.

The chain combines TRBV6-4 with TRBJ2-5, with D uncertain. V was cut by 3 bases and J by 5 bases, with 1 base left in between. Germline V lookup: CDR1 MRHNA, CDR2 SNTAGT. The CDR3 runs to 10 residues. This chain's CDR3 is CASSDETQYF. CDR3 DNA: TGTGCCAGCAGTGATGAGACCCAGTACTTC.

V and J are TRBV9 and TRBJ2-1; no clear D. Germline-derived CDR1 and CDR2 are SGDLS and YYNGEE. The CDR3 is 12 amino acids. V lost 1 base and J 4 bases, leaving 3 bases between the germline ends. CDR3 sequence: CASSVSYNEQFF. The CDR3 DNA is TGTGCCAGCAGCGTATCGTACAATGAGCAGTTCTTC. Filled out from reference TRBV9 and TRBJ2-1, the complete variable domain reads DSGVTQTPKHLITATGQRVTLRCSPRSGDLSVYWYQQSLDQGLQFLIQYYNGEERAKGNILERFSAQQFPDLHSELNLSSLELGDSALYFCASSVSYNEQFFGPGTRLTVL.

The chain links TRBV19 to TRBJ1-1; weak D call: TRBD1 (5 bases). Trimming pared 5 bases from V and 0 bases from J, leaving 13 bases between. CDR1 is LNHDA, CDR2 SQIVND, per germline (reference sequence). The CDR3 spans 15 residues. The CDR3, as DNA: TGTGCCAGTAGTCCCGGGACGGGAATGAACACTGAAGCTTTCTTT. It encodes CASSPGTGMNTEAFF.

The gene calls are TRBV11-2 and TRBJ1-2, with 8 bases identical to TRBD1. After removal of 2 bases from V and 8 bases from J, the junction contained 4 bases not matched to a gene. The CDR3 consists of 13 residues. Germline CDR1 is SGHAT and CDR2 is FQNNGV. This CDR3 reads CASSLTGGIGYTF. CDR3 nucleotide sequence: TGTGCCAGCAGCTTAACAGGGGGTATAGGCTACACCTTC.

The gene calls are TRBV7-9 and TRBJ1-3; D uncertain. The CDR3 is 15 amino acids. V lost 5 bases to trimming and J lost 0 bases, with 11 bases between them. Germline-derived CDR1 and CDR2 are SEHNR and FQNEAQ (reference sequence). The chain's CDR3 is CASSPPANSGNTIYF. DNA of the CDR3: TGTGCCAGCAGCCCCCCGGCCAACTCTGGAAACACCATATATTTT.

The gene calls are TRBV10-3 and TRBJ1-3; D remains ambiguous. V was cut by 6 bases and J by 0 bases, with 9 bases left in between. CDR3 length equals 14 residues. Germline-derived CDR1 and CDR2 are ENHRY and SYGVKD. The CDR3 here is CAISDRSSGNTIYF. The CDR3 region has the DNA TGTGCCATCAGCGACCGGAGCTCTGGAAACACCATATATTTT.

This chain uses TRBV30 with TRBJ2-5; D is perhaps TRBD2 (6 bases). V was clipped by 2 bases and J by 2 bases, with 9 bases between them. This CDR3 has 13 residues. Germline CDR1 reads GTSNPN; CDR2 reads SVGIG (reference sequence). The CDR3 DNA sequence: TGTGCCTGGAGTTCAGGGACTCAAGAGACCCAGTACTTC. Amino acid sequence: CAWSSGTQETQYF.

This rearrangement joins TRBV5-4 to TRBJ2-1; 11 bases agree with TRBD2. The V gene end was trimmed by 1 base and the J gene end by 2 bases; junction bases not matched to a gene: 2. This CDR3 has 16 amino acids. CDR1 is SGHNT, CDR2 YYREEE, per germline (reference sequence). The CDR3 DNA reads as TGTGCCAGCAGCTTGCCTAGCGGGGGGACCTACAATGAGCAGTTCTTC. Protein: CASSLPSGGTYNEQFF.

This clone was seen a handful of times. The chain links TRBV2 to TRBJ2-7; 8 nucleotides match TRBD1. This CDR3 spans 13 amino acids. Trimming at V came to 4 bases and at J to 4 bases, leaving 3 bases not matched to a gene. Germline CDR1 SNHLY, CDR2 FYNNEI. The CDR3 region is CASSGDRLYEQYF. CDR3 DNA: TGTGCCAGCAGTGGGGACAGGCTTTACGAGCAGTACTTC.

This clone came up a few times. The gene calls are TRBV6-5 and TRBJ1-5; TRBD1 might be the D (6 bases). CDR1 and CDR2 (germline): MNHEY, SVGAGI. CDR3 size: 15 residues. Trimming stripped 0 bases from V and 4 bases from J, with 10 bases between. The CDR3 DNA follows: TGTGCCAGCAGTTACTCCCCGGGGGCTAATCAGCCCCAGCATTTT. This codes for CASSYSPGANQPQHF.

The rearrangement joins TRBV15 to TRBJ2-1; D is uncertain. The CDR3 length is 15 residues. The V gene lost 3 bases and the J gene lost 1 base, with 10 bases spanning the gap. From germline, CDR1 is LNHNV and CDR2 YYDKDF (reference sequence). DNA of the CDR3: TGTGCCACCAGCAGCCAACAGAATTCCTACAATGAGCAGTTCTTC. Translated, it gives CATSSQQNSYNEQFF.

The genes are TRBV6-5 and TRBJ2-3; D may be TRBD1 (5 bases). CDR3 length: 14 amino acids. Germline values: CDR1 MNHEY, CDR2 SVGAGI. V was cut by 6 bases and J by 4 bases, with 14 bases left in between. The CDR3 sequence is CASSHQDISDTQYF. CDR3 sequence (DNA): TGTGCCAGCAGCCACCAGGACATTTCAGATACGCAGTATTTT.

This chain links TRBV10-3 with TRBJ1-5; TRBD1 is a possible D gene (5 bases). V was clipped by 0 bases and J by 6 bases, with 9 bases between them. This CDR3 has 14 residues. Germline-derived CDR1 and CDR2 are ENHRY and SYGVKD. The CDR3 sequence is CAISESGASQPQHF. The CDR3 DNA reads TGTGCCATCAGTGAGTCAGGGGCGAGTCAGCCCCAGCATTTT.